Shown below are 8 T cell receptor beta chains from a single sample sequenced in a study of cytomegalovirus exposure and HLA in healthy donors. The primer mix had 60 Vbeta and 13 Jbeta primers. The assay was immunoSEQ multiplex PCR, and TCRdb's table has in-frame clones only and misses some. The sample includes about 140,000 clones, more than 75% of them seen just once. Sequencing used PBMCs. The receptors come from a man younger than 35 in good health and CMV-seropositive.

The V gene is TRBV4-2, the J gene TRBJ2-1; no reliable D call. Trimming took 5 bases from V and 0 from J, leaving 11 bases between them. CDR3 size: 15 residues. Per the germline V gene, CDR1 is LGHNA and CDR2 is YNFKEQ. DNA for the CDR3: TGTGCCAGCAGCTCCACTCGTGGCTCCTACAATGAGCAGTTCTTC. The encoded protein is CASSSTRGSYNEQFF.

The chain uses TRBV18 and TRBJ2-7; TRBD2 aligns across 12 bases. This CDR3 region has 15 residues. J was trimmed by 6 bases and V by 4 bases; bases with no gene match: 7. Germline V lookup: CDR1 KGHSH, CDR2 LQKENI. The CDR3 bases are TGTGCCAGCTCACTAAACCTAGCGGGAGGGGGCGAGCAGTACTTC. It codes for CASSLNLAGGGEQYF.

The gene calls are TRBV6-5 and TRBJ2-2; 8 positions agree with TRBD2. The CDR3 contains 15 residues. Germline V gene sequence: CDR1 MNHEY, CDR2 SVGAGI. The V segment lost 7 bases and the J segment 6 bases; nucleotides outside the gene matches: 10. The CDR3 here is CASNRLAGTSGELFF. The CDR3 DNA reads as TGTGCCAGCAACCGGCTAGCGGGTACTTCCGGGGAGCTGTTTTTT.

V gene TRBV30 combines with J gene TRBJ2-5, with D possibly being TRBD2 (5 bases). CDR3 length: 15 residues. V dropped 0 bases and J dropped 1 base, with 12 bases sitting between them. Germline-derived CDR1 and CDR2 are GTSNPN and SVGIG (reference sequence). The CDR3 loop reads CAWSVGRLIQETQYF. CDR3 sequence (DNA): TGTGCCTGGAGTGTAGGGAGACTCATCCAAGAGACCCAGTACTTC.

CDR3 sequence (DNA): TGTGCCAGCAGCTTCGGAACAGGGGCGGATACGCAGTATTTT. The encoded protein is CASSFGTGADTQYF. The V and J genes are TRBV5-4 and TRBJ2-3, with 7 nucleotides matching TRBD1. The CDR3 has 14 amino acids. Germline-derived CDR1 and CDR2 are SGHNT and YYREEE (reference sequence). V trimming: 2 bases; J trimming: 6 bases; junction bases outside the gene matches: 6.

This clone has only one observation. The CDR3 here is CASSIGQGSGYTF. As DNA, the CDR3 is TGTGCCAGTAGTATCGGACAGGGTTCAGGCTACACCTTC. This chain links TRBV19 with TRBJ1-2, with 8 bases aligning to TRBD1. The germline V gene has CDR1 LNHDA and CDR2 SQIVND (reference sequence). This CDR3 has 13 amino acids. V was clipped by 3 bases and J by 8 bases; unmatched bases: 5.

The chain links TRBV28 to TRBJ2-7, with TRBD2 identical over 10 bases. The junction had 6 bases not matched to a gene; V was cut back by 4 bases and J by 6 bases. Germline CDR1 reads MDHEN; CDR2 reads SYDVKM. This CDR3 comprises 14 residues. The CDR3 DNA reads TGTGCCAGCAGTTCAGCGGGAGGGCCGACCGAGCAGTACTTC. Its translation is CASSSAGGPTEQYF.

This chain links TRBV6-5 with TRBJ2-7; TRBD2 might be the D (7 bases). Per germline, CDR1 MNHEY and CDR2 SVGAGI. The CDR3 contains 16 residues. Trimming removed 4 bases at V and 2 bases at J, with 18 bases between. CDR3 residues: CASSLVAGDTPYEQYF. CDR3 bases: TGTGCCAGCAGTTTAGTGGCGGGGGACACCCCCTACGAGCAGTACTTC.